This TCR beta chain is drawn from a study of cytomegalovirus exposure and HLA in healthy donors. Findings and caveats of the study: A later analysis found common viral pathogens apparently linked to several of the most significant clusters. TCR beta V segments were, for the most part, productive about 87% or about 30% of the time in an earlier analysis. Looking again later, the authors saw that most CMV-associated TCR beta chains seemed HLA-restricted. Fewer N-insertions (relative to the approximately 670-donor mean) were reportedly seen in an Asian-associated ancestry cluster in a later analysis.

As concerns this clone: Its matching antigen is unknown.

CDR1 and CDR2 (germline): SGHTA, FQGNSA. J was trimmed by 5 bases and V by 5 bases; bases with no gene match: 6. CDR3 length equals 15 residues. The study ran its PCR with 60 Vbeta and 13 Jbeta primers. Profiling relied on immunoSEQ multiplex PCR, and the TCRdb table lists in-frame clones only, not all of them. The repertoire holds 150,000 to 200,000 clones, with 80% to 85% as singletons. The clonotype comes from a human donor in good health. The material sequenced was PBMCs. The chain uses TRBV7-2 and TRBJ2-2; 9 bases map to TRBD2. CDR3 coding DNA: TGTGCCAGCAGCCGCGGGGGGGGGACTACCGGGGAGCTGTTTTTT. Encoded protein: CASSRGGGTTGELFF. Full variable domain (rest looked up from reference TRBV7-2 and TRBJ2-2): GAGVSQSPSNKVTEKGKDVELRCDPISGHTALYWYRQSLGQGLEFLIYFQGNSAPDKSGLPSDRFSAERTGGSVSTLTIQRTQQEDSAVYLCASSRGGGTTGELFFGEGSRLTVL.